This TCR beta chain was sequenced in a study of blood T cells in healthy people across ages (dated by TCRdb to between 2015 and 2016). Notes on the research overall: In model experiments, template switching captured about one uniquely barcoded TCR beta cDNA molecule for every two T cells. To track age-related changes in TCR beta repertoire diversity, the study relied on deep sequencing normalized with unique cDNA molecular identifiers. Four age groups were formed from the donors: young (average 16 years), middle-aged (roughly 38), aged (approximately 60) and long-lived (82). Donors of different ages were randomly distributed across sequencing lanes to avoid experimental bias. For two donors (one aged 18 to 30 and one aged 80 or older), the study analyzed two additional independent replicas of 1 million unique cDNA reads from the same blood draw.

Including the terminal cysteine and phenylalanine, the CDR3 comprises 15 residues. Only CDR3 DNA is held: 45 bases, read in frame from base 1. V loses 4 bases of germline sequence and J loses 0 bases, and the interval between the two ends is 10 bases. CDR1 and CDR2 were assigned from the germline V gene as SGHDN and FVKESK. Notes on this clonotype: No cognate antigen has been identified for it. No base qualities exist here, and no much larger clone lies one base off it.

Points the paper makes about the study in general: The percentage of naive T cells measured by flow cytometry correlated strongly with observed TCR beta diversity. Compared with the aged group, the long-lived group had more naive CD4+ T cells, fewer expanded clones and increased TCR diversity, suggesting age selection. Total diversity estimates from one million sequenced T cells were considered lower bounds and underestimates. As age increased, observed TCR beta diversity per million T cells dropped in a roughly linear way, and a significant reduction was already evident by age 40. Because the CMV infection status of the donors was unknown, age-related changes in expanded clonotypes may potentially have been confounded. Because profiling used bulk unsorted PBMCs, naive and antigen-experienced compartments could not be compared conclusively.

Library preparation employed 5' RACE. This sample was sequenced with an Illumina HiSeq 2500. A second PCR of roughly 7 to 11 cycles was run with a J-beta primer mix and a sample-barcoded 5' primer. Each TCR beta cDNA molecule received a unique molecular identifier from a template-switch 5' adaptor carrying 12 random nucleotides. Each sample yielded at least 3 million CDR3-containing paired-end reads. First-strand cDNA was synthesized from all RNA with the Mint cDNA synthesis kit, primed by a TRBC-specific oligonucleotide. After uracil-DNA glycosylase treatment, a first 18-cycle PCR used universal primers M1SS and BC2_uni_R on all cDNA. Processing in the source paper ran as follows. For normalization, 1 million high-quality reads, each with a distinct molecular identifier, were randomly selected from each sample. Instead of being binned into consensus sequences, reads with shared molecular identifiers were discarded. MiTCR, with a Q25 quality threshold and the strictest error-elimination algorithm, was used for CDR3 identification, clonotype clustering and error correction. A nonparametric unseen species model with Euler transformation was used to estimate a lower bound on total TCR beta diversity. Clones were called with MiXCR by TCRdb after fastp trimmed the public reads at Q25, and only in-frame beta chains were retained. Every entry covers one CDR3 protein and lists the most common genes and DNA from its rows. The V and J calls shown here were made by TCRdb, not taken from the authors' results. The sample table contains over a million distinct CDR3 sequences; only one count was recorded for roughly 45% of them. Jointly, the top ten make up 15% to 20% of the sample.

The 40 or so donors, aged about 6 to 95 years, were systemically healthy Caucasian individuals from Russia. Each donor gave approximately 9.3 milliliters of peripheral blood, collected into EDTA-treated Vacutainer tubes. PBMCs were isolated by Ficoll-Paque density-gradient centrifugation, with at least 6.5 million obtained per sample. Total RNA, at least 6 micrograms per sample, was extracted from PBMCs with Trizol reagent. For every donor, flow cytometry on a PBMC aliquot measured the percentage of naive CD45RAhigh/CD27high T cells. The TCR sequence derives from a woman aged 60 to 75 in good health. The chain employs TRBV14 and TRBJ2-1; the D gene remains uncertain. Material for sequencing was blood. The DNA sequence reads TGTGCCAGCAGCCCACGGAGAAACTCCTACAATGAGCAGTTCTTC. It encodes CASSPRRNSYNEQFF.